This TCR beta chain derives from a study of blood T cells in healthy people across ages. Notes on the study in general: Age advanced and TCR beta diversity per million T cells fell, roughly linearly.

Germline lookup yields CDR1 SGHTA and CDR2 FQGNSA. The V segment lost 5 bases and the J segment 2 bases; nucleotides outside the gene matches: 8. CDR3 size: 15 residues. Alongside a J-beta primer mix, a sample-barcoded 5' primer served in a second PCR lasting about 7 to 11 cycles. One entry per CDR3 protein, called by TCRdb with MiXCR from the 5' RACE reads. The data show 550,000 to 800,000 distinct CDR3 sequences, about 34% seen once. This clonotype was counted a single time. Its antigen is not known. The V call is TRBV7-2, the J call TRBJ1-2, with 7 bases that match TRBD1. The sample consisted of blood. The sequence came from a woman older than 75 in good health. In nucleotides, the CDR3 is TGTGCCAGCAGCCCGGAGACAGGGCCGAACTATGGCTACACCTTC. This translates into CASSPETGPNYGYTF. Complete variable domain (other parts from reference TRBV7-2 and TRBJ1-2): GAGVSQSPSNKVTEKGKDVELRCDPISGHTALYWYRQSLGQGLEFLIYFQGNSAPDKSGLPSDRFSAERTGGSVSTLTIQRTQQEDSAVYLCASSPETGPNYGYTFGSGTRLTVV.